Below, 25 T cell receptor beta chains from the same sample are listed, as sequenced in a study of vaccination effects on CD4 cells after COVID-19. For these TCRs, the target antigens are not known. Upon completion of around ten days in culture, CD4+ T cells were isolated. The repertoire was sequenced with immunoSEQ multiplex PCR; TCRdb's copy has only in-frame clones and lacks some. Of about 25,000 clones in the sample, 73% were seen once. The source was CD4+ T cells from PBMCs cultured without peptide, collected before COVID-19 vaccination. Source of these receptors: a human donor who received a COVID-19 vaccine.

The rearrangement uses TRBV5-1 and TRBJ2-5; no reliable D call. This CDR3 has 14 amino acids. Germline V lookup: CDR1 SGHRS, CDR2 YFSETQ. Trimming removed 4 bases at V and 4 bases at J, with 14 bases between. As DNA, the CDR3 is TGCGCCAGCAGCCTCGGTCGGTTCGGAGAGACCCAGTACTTC. This codes for CASSLGRFGETQYF.

The chain combines TRBV18 with TRBJ1-5; no firm D call. Looked up from germline, CDR1 is KGHSH and CDR2 is LQKENI. V lost 0 bases and J 0 bases, leaving 9 bases between the germline ends. The CDR3 loop spans 16 amino acids. CDR3 loop: CASSPPSRSSNQPQHF. The CDR3 DNA is TGTGCCAGCTCACCACCGTCCCGCTCTAGCAATCAGCCCCAGCATTTT.

The chain links TRBV5-6 to TRBJ2-6; D perhaps matches TRBD2 (5 bases). The ends were cut back, 5 bases at V and 1 base at J, with 22 bases in the middle. This CDR3 spans 19 amino acids. The germline V gene encodes CDR1 SGHDT and CDR2 YYEEEE. The CDR3 sequence is CASRLREPPRASGANVLTF. For the CDR3, the DNA is TGTGCCAGCAGGCTTAGGGAGCCGCCTCGAGCTTCTGGGGCCAACGTCCTGACTTTC.

The rearrangement links TRBV18 to TRBJ1-1; D not resolved. The CDR3 contains 14 residues. Trimming removed 0 bases from V and 7 bases from J, with 12 bases in between. CDR1 and CDR2 from the germline V gene are KGHSH and LQKENI. The CDR3 coding sequence is TGTGCCAGCTCACCACCGGCGTACAGCCTTGAAGCTTTCTTT. Its protein is CASSPPAYSLEAFF.

This rearrangement joins TRBV9 to TRBJ2-7; 13 bases align to TRBD2. The CDR3 extends over 15 amino acids. Germline CDR1 and CDR2: SGDLS and YYNGEE. Trimming at V came to 3 bases and at J to 5 bases, leaving 5 bases not matched to a gene. In nucleotides, the CDR3 is TGTGCCAGCAGCGCGGGACTAGCGGGGCGGGACGAGCAGTACTTC. It specifies CASSAGLAGRDEQYF.

The rearrangement joins TRBV5-4 to TRBJ1-1; the D is unclear. Per the germline V gene, CDR1 is SGHNT and CDR2 is YYREEE (reference sequence). The CDR3 loop spans 14 amino acids. V was cut by 4 bases and J by 0 bases, with 10 bases left in between. The CDR3 bases are TGTGCCAGCAGCGGCACAGTATTGAACACTGAAGCTTTCTTT. This gives the protein CASSGTVLNTEAFF.

The chain links TRBV5-4 to TRBJ1-6; possible D gene TRBD1, 5 bases. The V end lost 3 bases, the J end lost 7 bases, and 20 bases lay between the germline ends. Per the germline V gene, CDR1 is SGHNT and CDR2 is YYREEE (reference sequence). CDR3 length: 17 amino acids. CDR3: CASSWGGDRWGNSPLHF. CDR3 DNA: TGTGCCAGCAGCTGGGGGGGGGACCGATGGGGAAATTCACCCCTCCACTTT.

The chain has TRBV19 and TRBJ2-7; 8 bases align to TRBD2. Germline CDR1 and CDR2: LNHDA and SQIVND (reference sequence). The trim removed 8 bases at V and 4 bases at J, leaving 10 bases unmatched. The CDR3 runs to 14 residues. CDR3 amino acids: CASSSGGPPYEQYF. The DNA for the CDR3 is TGTGCCAGTTCCTCGGGAGGGCCCCCATACGAGCAGTACTTC.

The CDR3: CAWAPPGLSGAYEQYF. CDR3 DNA sequence: TGTGCCTGGGCCCCACCCGGACTTAGCGGGGCCTACGAGCAGTACTTC. The chain uses TRBV30 and TRBJ2-7, with 8 positions matching TRBD2. CDR3 length: 16 amino acids. V shed 5 bases, J shed 2 bases, and the junction held 14 bases outside the gene matches. Per the germline V gene, CDR1 is GTSNPN and CDR2 is SVGIG (reference sequence).

The V and J genes are TRBV5-1 and TRBJ1-1; the match to TRBD1 covers 11 bases. Unmatched junction bases numbered 7, after V lost 0 bases and J lost 0 bases. CDR3 size: 18 residues. From germline, CDR1 is SGHRS and CDR2 YFSETQ. This CDR3 is CASSLARDRGNMNTEAFF. The CDR3 DNA reads TGCGCCAGCAGCTTGGCGCGGGACAGGGGGAACATGAACACTGAAGCTTTCTTT.

The genes are TRBV5-4 and TRBJ2-3; a weak D match, TRBD1 (5 bases). Trimming stripped 4 bases from V and 0 bases from J, with 12 bases between. The CDR3 is 15 residues long. Germline CDR1 and CDR2: SGHNT and YYREEE (reference sequence). The CDR3 loop reads CASSQGRGSTDTQYF. CDR3 bases: TGTGCCAGCAGCCAGGGAAGGGGTAGCACAGATACGCAGTATTTT.

The chain carries TRBV11-2 and TRBJ1-1; D unclear. In germline, CDR1 is SGHAT, CDR2 FQNNGV. The CDR3 has 14 amino acids. Trimming pared 3 bases from V and 8 bases from J, leaving 16 bases between. CDR3 nucleotide sequence: TGTGCCAGCAGCTTGCATAAGCCATCGGGAGAAGCTTTCTTT. It specifies CASSLHKPSGEAFF.

J is TRBJ2-5 and V is TRBV10-1, with 8 nucleotides matching TRBD1. CDR1 and CDR2 (germline): WNHNN, SYGVQD (reference sequence). V was clipped by 6 bases and J by 0 bases; unmatched bases: 6. This CDR3 is built from 15 residues. The CDR3 spells CASRGQEVYQETQYF. DNA of the CDR3: TGCGCCAGCAGGGGACAGGAGGTATACCAAGAGACCCAGTACTTC.

The V gene is TRBV6-1, the J gene TRBJ2-1; no firm D call. The germline V gene encodes CDR1 MNHNS and CDR2 SASEGT. The V end was cut by 4 bases, the J end by 2 bases, with 12 bases between. This CDR3 contains 15 residues. This CDR3 is CASSVAADPYNEQFF. The CDR3, as DNA: TGTGCCAGCAGTGTAGCCGCAGACCCCTACAATGAGCAGTTCTTC.

The chain uses TRBV7-9 and TRBJ1-1; D ambiguous. Germline V gives CDR1 SEHNR, CDR2 FQNEAQ (reference sequence). The CDR3 covers 14 residues. V lost 5 bases, J lost 5 bases, and 15 bases lay in between. In DNA, the CDR3 is TGTGCCAGCAGCCTCGGGGAGGGTAGGACTGAAGCTTTCTTT. This codes for CASSLGEGRTEAFF.

The table lists this clone with a count of one. This chain uses TRBV9 with TRBJ1-2; unclear D gene. The V gene's germline CDR1 is SGDLS and CDR2 YYNGEE. This CDR3 region has 13 residues. V was trimmed by 4 bases and J by 0 bases, leaving 7 bases between them. The CDR3 loop is CASSPTPNYGYTF. In DNA, the CDR3 is TGTGCCAGCAGCCCAACTCCTAACTATGGCTACACCTTC.

The V and J genes are TRBV30 and TRBJ2-3; D is ambiguous. The CDR3 has 12 amino acids. CDR1 is GTSNPN and CDR2 is SVGIG in the germline V gene (reference sequence). V was pared by 3 bases and J by 6 bases, with 10 bases between. CDR3 loop: CAWSFRRDTQYF. The CDR3 nucleotides read TGTGCCTGGAGCTTTAGACGGGATACGCAGTATTTT.

The CDR3 loop is CATLSGITEQFF. CDR3 sequence (DNA): TGTGCCACCCTTAGCGGGATCACGGAGCAGTTCTTC. The rearrangement joins TRBV28 to TRBJ2-1, with 8 bases matching TRBD2. Germline CDR1 reads MDHEN; CDR2 reads SYDVKM. There are 12 residues in the CDR3. V shed 10 bases, J shed 10 bases, and the junction held 9 bases outside the gene matches.

The V and J genes are TRBV19 and TRBJ1-5; 9 bases map to TRBD1. Per the germline V gene, CDR1 is LNHDA and CDR2 is SQIVND (reference sequence). Trimming took 7 bases from V and 3 from J; bases not matched to a gene: 4. This CDR3 spans 14 amino acids. CDR3 nucleotide sequence: TGTGCCAGTACCGGGACAGGGATCAATCAGCCCCAGCATTTT. Its protein product is CASTGTGINQPQHF.

V gene TRBV4-1 combines with J gene TRBJ1-1; D call uncertain. Deletions cut 4 bases from V and 11 bases from J, with 17 bases between. Germline V gene sequence: CDR1 MGHRA, CDR2 YSYEKL. The CDR3 spans 13 residues. The CDR3 nucleotides read TGCGCCAGCAGCCCACAACCGGGGTGGTATGCTTTCTTT. It yields the protein CASSPQPGWYAFF.

This clone was seen only a few times. This chain connects TRBV4-2 to TRBJ2-7; 7 bases line up with TRBD2. Trimming at V came to 0 bases and at J to 2 bases, leaving 7 bases not matched to a gene. CDR1 is LGHNA and CDR2 is YNFKEQ in the germline V gene. The CDR3 runs 16 residues. CDR3 coding DNA: TGTGCCAGCAGCCAAGAAGCGGGGTTTAGAGCCTACGAGCAGTACTTC. Translation gives CASSQEAGFRAYEQYF.

This sequence joins TRBV5-1 and TRBJ1-5; a possible D gene is TRBD1 (6 bases). The CDR3 spans 13 residues. Trimming stripped 3 bases from V and 5 bases from J, with 9 bases between. Germline V gives CDR1 SGHRS, CDR2 YFSETQ. CDR3 sequence: CASSWGADQPQHF. DNA of the CDR3: TGCGCCAGCAGCTGGGGGGCTGATCAGCCCCAGCATTTT.

This rearrangement joins TRBV7-2 to TRBJ2-3; maybe TRBD1 (5 bases). Per germline, CDR1 SGHTA and CDR2 FQGNSA. Trimming took off 1 base at V and 2 bases at J, with 16 bases between the two ends. The CDR3 extends over 17 amino acids. The CDR3 coding sequence is TGTGCCAGCAGCTTAGACAGACCCTTGACAGTCACAGATACGCAGTATTTT. Encoded protein: CASSLDRPLTVTDTQYF.

This clone was recorded once. This rearrangement joins TRBV14 to TRBJ1-1; D is ambiguous. This CDR3 has 15 amino acids. Trimming left V 0 bases short and J 4 bases short, with 12 bases between. The germline CDR1 and CDR2 sequences are SGHDN and FVKESK. The CDR3 loop is CASSQDRVGLTEAFF. CDR3 DNA sequence: TGTGCCAGCAGCCAAGATCGGGTAGGCCTCACTGAAGCTTTCTTT.

This clone has more than one count but fewer than ten. The chain employs TRBV3-1 (or the pseudogene TRBV3-2) and TRBJ2-1; TRBD2 aligns across 14 bases. Germline CDR1 reads LGHDT; CDR2 reads YNNKEL (reference sequence). CDR3 length equals 14 residues. Trimming at V came to 3 bases and at J to 8 bases, leaving 0 bases not matched to a gene. The CDR3 loop reads CASSQTSGRDEQFF. The DNA of the CDR3 is TGTGCCAGCAGCCAGACTAGCGGGAGGGATGAGCAGTTCTTC.